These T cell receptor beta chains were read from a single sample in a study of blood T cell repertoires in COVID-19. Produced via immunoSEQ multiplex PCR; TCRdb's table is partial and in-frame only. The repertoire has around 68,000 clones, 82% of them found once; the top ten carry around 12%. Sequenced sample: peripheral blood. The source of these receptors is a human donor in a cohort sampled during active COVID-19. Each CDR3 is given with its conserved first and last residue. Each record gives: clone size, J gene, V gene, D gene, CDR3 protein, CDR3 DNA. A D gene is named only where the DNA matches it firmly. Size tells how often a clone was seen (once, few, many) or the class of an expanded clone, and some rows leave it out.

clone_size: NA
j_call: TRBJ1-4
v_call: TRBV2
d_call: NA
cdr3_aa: CASILARTANEKLFF
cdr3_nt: TGTGCCAGCATTCTAGCAAGGACAGCTAATGAAAAACTGTTTTTT

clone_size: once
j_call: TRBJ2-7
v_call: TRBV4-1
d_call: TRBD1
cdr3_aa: CASSAGQGAYEQYF
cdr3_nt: TGCGCCAGCAGCGCGGGACAGGGAGCCTACGAGCAGTACTTC

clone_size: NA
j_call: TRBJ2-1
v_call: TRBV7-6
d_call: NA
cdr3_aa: CASSYGNEQFF
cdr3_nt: TGTGCCAGCAGCTACGGCAATGAGCAGTTCTTC

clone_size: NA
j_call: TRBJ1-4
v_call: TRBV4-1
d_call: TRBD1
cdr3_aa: CASSQDQGGEKLFF
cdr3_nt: TGCGCCAGCAGCCAAGATCAGGGGGGTGAAAAACTGTTTTTT

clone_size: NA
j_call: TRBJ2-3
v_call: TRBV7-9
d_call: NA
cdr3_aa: CASSRIGTDRSSTDTQYF
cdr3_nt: TGTGCCAGCAGCAGGATTGGGACTGACCGTTCGAGCACAGATACGCAGTATTTT

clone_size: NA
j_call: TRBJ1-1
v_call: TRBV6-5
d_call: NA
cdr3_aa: CASSFSPGRRDTEAFF
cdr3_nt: TGTGCCAGCAGTTTCTCCCCGGGTAGGAGGGACACTGAAGCTTTCTTT

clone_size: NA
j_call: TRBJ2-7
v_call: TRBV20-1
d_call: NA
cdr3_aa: CSAGGVREQYF
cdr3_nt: TGCAGTGCGGGGGGAGTGCGTGAGCAGTACTTC

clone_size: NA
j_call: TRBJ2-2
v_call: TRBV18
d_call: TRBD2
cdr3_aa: CASSPGLAGNTGELFF
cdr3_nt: TGTGCCAGCTCACCGGGACTAGCGGGGAACACCGGGGAGCTGTTTTTT

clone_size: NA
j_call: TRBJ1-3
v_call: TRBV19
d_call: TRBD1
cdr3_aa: CASSIGTGFSGNTIYF
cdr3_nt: TGTGCCAGTAGTATCGGGACAGGTTTCTCTGGAAACACCATATATTTT

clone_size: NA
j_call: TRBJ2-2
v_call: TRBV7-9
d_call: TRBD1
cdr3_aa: CASSHRQGPGELFF
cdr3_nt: TGTGCCAGCAGCCATAGACAGGGACCCGGGGAGCTGTTTTTT

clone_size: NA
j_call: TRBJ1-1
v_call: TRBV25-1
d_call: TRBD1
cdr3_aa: CASRQGTTNTEAFF
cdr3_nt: TGTGCCAGCAGACAGGGGACAACCAACACTGAAGCTTTCTTT

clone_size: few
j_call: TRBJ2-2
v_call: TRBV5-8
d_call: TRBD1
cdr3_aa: CASSPLGTGNTGELFF
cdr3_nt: TGTGCCAGCAGCCCTCTGGGGACAGGGAACACCGGGGAGCTGTTTTTT

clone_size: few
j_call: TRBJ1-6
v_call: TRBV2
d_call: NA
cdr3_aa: CASRPGSYNSPLHF
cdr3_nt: TGTGCCAGCAGACCAGGGTCCTATAATTCACCCCTCCACTTT

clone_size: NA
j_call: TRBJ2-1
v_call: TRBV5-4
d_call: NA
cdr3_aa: CASSLAGESSYNEQFF
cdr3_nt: TGTGCCAGCAGCTTGGCCGGGGAGAGCTCCTACAATGAGCAGTTCTTC

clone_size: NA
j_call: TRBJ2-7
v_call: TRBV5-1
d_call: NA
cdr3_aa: CASSFSGVPYEQYF
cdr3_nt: TGCGCCAGCAGCTTCTCGGGGGTCCCCTACGAGCAGTACTTC

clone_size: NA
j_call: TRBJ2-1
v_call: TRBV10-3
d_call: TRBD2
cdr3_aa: CAIRTLAGGLNEQFF
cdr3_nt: TGTGCCATCAGGACCCTAGCGGGGGGCCTCAATGAGCAGTTCTTC

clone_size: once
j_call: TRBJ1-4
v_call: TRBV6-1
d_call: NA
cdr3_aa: CASSELGQGVEKLFF
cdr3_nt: TGTGCCAGCAGTGAACTCGGGCAGGGCGTTGAAAAACTGTTTTTT

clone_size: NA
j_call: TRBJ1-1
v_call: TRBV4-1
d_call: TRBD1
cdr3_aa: CASSQDRGVTEAFF
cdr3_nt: TGCGCCAGCAGCCAAGACAGGGGGGTGACTGAAGCTTTCTTT

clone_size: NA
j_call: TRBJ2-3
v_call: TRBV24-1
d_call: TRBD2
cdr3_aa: CATSGGGLGLTDTQYF
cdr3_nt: TGTGCCACCAGTGGGGGGGGGTTAGGCCTCACAGATACGCAGTATTTT

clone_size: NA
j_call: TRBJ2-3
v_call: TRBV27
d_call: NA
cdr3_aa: CASRGQGKDTQYF
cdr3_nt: TGTGCCAGCAGGGGGCAGGGTAAAGATACGCAGTATTTT

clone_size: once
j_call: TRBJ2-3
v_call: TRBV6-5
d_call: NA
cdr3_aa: CASGVFSSDTQYF
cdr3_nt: TGTGCCAGCGGAGTCTTTTCTTCAGATACGCAGTATTTT

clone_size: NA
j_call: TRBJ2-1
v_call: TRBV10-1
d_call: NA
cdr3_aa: CASSAGLQSSYNEQFF
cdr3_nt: TGCGCCAGCAGTGCCGGACTCCAAAGCTCCTACAATGAGCAGTTCTTC

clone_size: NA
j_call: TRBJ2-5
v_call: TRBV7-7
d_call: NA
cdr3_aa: CASSPEEEETQYF
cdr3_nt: TGTGCCAGCAGCCCGGAAGAGGAAGAGACCCAGTACTTC

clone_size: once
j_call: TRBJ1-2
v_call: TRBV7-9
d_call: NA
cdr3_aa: CASSPRTALNIHF
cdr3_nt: TGTGCCAGCAGCCCCAGGACAGCACTAAATATACACTTC

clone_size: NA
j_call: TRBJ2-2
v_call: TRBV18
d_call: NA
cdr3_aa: CASSPPRTVYTGELFF
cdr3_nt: TGTGCCAGCTCACCACCGAGAACGGTGTACACCGGGGAGCTGTTTTTT

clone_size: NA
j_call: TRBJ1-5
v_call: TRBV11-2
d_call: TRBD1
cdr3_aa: CASSLEGTDNQPQHF
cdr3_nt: TGTGCCAGCAGCTTAGAGGGGACAGACAATCAGCCCCAGCATTTT

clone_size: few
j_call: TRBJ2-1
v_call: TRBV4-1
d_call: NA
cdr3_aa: CASSQEGGLSYNEQFF
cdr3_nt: TGCGCCAGCAGCCAAGAGGGCGGGCTCTCCTACAATGAGCAGTTCTTC

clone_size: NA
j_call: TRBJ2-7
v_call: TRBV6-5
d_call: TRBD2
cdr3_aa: CAMRREGTYEQYF
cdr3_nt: TGTGCCATGCGACGGGAGGGGACCTACGAGCAGTACTTC

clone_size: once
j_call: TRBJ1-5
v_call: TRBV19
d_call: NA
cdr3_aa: CASSILGAWSNQPQHF
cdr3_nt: TGTGCCAGTAGTATTCTGGGAGCTTGGAGCAATCAGCCCCAGCATTTT

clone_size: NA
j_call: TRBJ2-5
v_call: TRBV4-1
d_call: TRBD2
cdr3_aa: CASSLWTSGGQETQYF
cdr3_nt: TGCGCCAGCAGCCTTTGGACTAGCGGGGGGCAAGAGACCCAGTACTTC